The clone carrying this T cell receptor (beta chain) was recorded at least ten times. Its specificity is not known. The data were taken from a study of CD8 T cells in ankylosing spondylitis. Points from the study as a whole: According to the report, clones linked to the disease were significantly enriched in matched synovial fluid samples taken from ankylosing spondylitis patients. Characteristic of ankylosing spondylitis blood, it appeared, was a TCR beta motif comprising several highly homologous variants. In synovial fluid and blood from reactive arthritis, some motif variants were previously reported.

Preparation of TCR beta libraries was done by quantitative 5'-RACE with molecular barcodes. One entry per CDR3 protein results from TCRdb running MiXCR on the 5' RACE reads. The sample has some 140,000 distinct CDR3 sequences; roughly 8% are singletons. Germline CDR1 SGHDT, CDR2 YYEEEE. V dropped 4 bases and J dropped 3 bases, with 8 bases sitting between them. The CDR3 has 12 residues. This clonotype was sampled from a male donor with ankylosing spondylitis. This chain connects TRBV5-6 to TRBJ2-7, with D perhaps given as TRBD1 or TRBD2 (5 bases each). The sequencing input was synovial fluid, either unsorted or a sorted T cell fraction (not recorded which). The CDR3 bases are TGTGCCAGCAGCGCAGGGAGCTACGAGCAGTACTTC. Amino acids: CASSAGSYEQYF.